This T cell receptor beta chain came from a study of T cells in Graves' hyperthyroidism and ophthalmopathy (dated by TCRdb to the late 2010s). General notes on the study: Peripheral blood was sampled at the time of initial diagnosis, prior to any treatment. To identify TCR V-J signatures that set the groups apart, the researchers used a discovery cohort of more than 95 patients, made up of 43 with Graves' ophthalmopathy and 57 with stable Graves' hyperthyroidism. Prospective prediction of ophthalmopathy was tested in an independent validation cohort consisting of 18 to 20 hyperthyroidism patients and around 17 patients who later progressed to ophthalmopathy. The 80 to 100 discovery patients were randomly divided into training and test sets at a 7:3 ratio. In addition, the study compared T-cell repertoires in thyroid tissue and in blood from about 6 Graves' hyperthyroidism patients. After sampling, hyperthyroidism patients received methimazole starting at 30 mg daily, and ophthalmopathy patients received high-dose intravenous methylprednisolone. The paper reports TCR Vbeta CDR3 sequencing of approximately 140 peripheral blood samples: around 45 ophthalmopathy, roughly 80 hyperthyroidism and approximately 17 progressor patients. What the research found in general, with its limitations: Blood samples also contained most of the expanded thyroid clonotypes (frequency above 0.001), which suggests that blood repertoires may reflect thyroid immune responses. A 13 V-J signature model separated ophthalmopathy from stable hyperthyroidism, with about 90% sensitivity and 81% to 82% specificity in cross-validation and 80%/75% in testing. During validation, the model predicted progression to ophthalmopathy a median of around 7 months ahead of onset, with almost 71% sensitivity and around 73% specificity. No statistical method was used to fix the sample size in advance, and group allocation was not hidden from the investigators.

Amplification of TCR beta CDR3 regions was carried out from RNA transcripts. For the first round of RT-PCR on the TCR CDR3, the HTBI primer set was used together with the Qiagen OneStep RT-PCR kit. Libraries were constructed in a second round of multiplex PCR, after which size selection and purification were carried out. Sequencing of the libraries was done on an Illumina HiSeq2000 using paired-end 100 bp reads. Turning to the authors' computational methods: SOAPnuke was used to process the raw data, throwing out any read that contained adapters or uncalled bases, had a mean Phred below 15, or lacked an exact constant-primer or identifier match. COPE v1.2.5 was used to merge the high-quality paired reads, and each unique nucleotide sequence was defined as a clonotype. MiTCR v1.1 was used to align the clonotypes against IMGT TRBV, TRBD and TRBJ reference segments. Analysis was restricted to V-J combinations with a frequency above 0.0001, which covered roughly 99% of repertoires. The TCS score was defined as F50 (clonal expansion) divided by E x V (chaos), with BLOSUM62-based TCRdist calculated between CDR3 peptides within each V-J. Welch's t-statistics and random forest reduced around 520 V-J features to 10 to 15, which were used in a naive Bayes classifier (R e1071). TCRdb trimmed public reads at Q25 via fastp, called clones via MiXCR and kept in-frame beta chains. Duplicate CDR3 protein sequences are folded into a single record with the most common DNA and genes. TCRdb's processing, not the authors', yielded these V and J calls. This sample holds 450,000 to 650,000 distinct CDR3 sequences; 15% to 20% were observed only once. The ten largest account for 15% to 20% of the sample.

Moderately to severely active disease, a Clinical Activity Score of at least 3, a NOSPECS grade of at least 4, and a duration under 3 months were present in ophthalmopathy patients. Exclusion was applied to patients with uncontrolled infections, other autoimmune diseases, pregnancy or lactation. Clinical symptoms, serum thyroxine and TRAb, thyroid ultrasound, and orbital computed tomography formed the basis for the diagnoses. PBMCs were separated from 7.5 to 10 ml of fresh peripheral blood using Ficoll-Paque density gradient centrifugation. Total RNA was extracted using Trizol reagent, and RNA quality was assessed on an Agilent 2100 Bioanalyzer. As to this clonotype: It has no known antigen specificity. Possible read error: a much larger clone is one base away.

Trimming removed 6 bases from V and 7 bases from J, leaving 15 bases between the germline ends. Including cysteine and phenylalanine, the CDR3 has 13 amino acids. CDR3 DNA is the only sequence kept; it has 39 bases, read in frame from the first base. Looking up the germline V gene yields CDR1 MDHEN and CDR2 SYDVKM. The rearranged segments are TRBV28 and TRBJ2-5; the D gene is possibly TRBD2, with 7 bases matching. This clonotype was obtained from a woman aged 18-35 years with Graves' ophthalmopathy. Sequenced sample: blood. The DNA sequence is given as TGTGCCAGCAGGGGGGGGGCGCGAGGGACCCAGTACTTC. Its protein reads: CASRGGARGTQYF.